Shown below are 28 T cell receptor beta chains from a single sample sequenced in a study of sequential checkpoint blockade in melanoma. The method was immunoSEQ multiplex PCR; TCRdb's version includes in-frame clones alone and lacks a portion of them. The sample shows about 11,000 clones, roughly 51% of them seen only once. The treatment here: randomized to nivolumab then ipilimumab (arm A) or the reverse (arm B). The sequencing here drew on CD8+ T cells sorted from blood (inferred from file names), taken from a patient given nivolumab and ipilimumab in sequence. The source is a human donor with melanoma.

This clone was detected once. The V and J genes are TRBV4-3 and TRBJ2-1, with a tentative D call TRBD1 (6 bases). Looked up from germline, CDR1 is LGHNA and CDR2 is YSLEER. V dropped 4 bases and J dropped 4 bases, with 20 bases sitting between them. This CDR3 has 17 amino acids. The CDR3 sequence is CASSLNERDTTYNEQFF. CDR3 DNA: TGCGCCAGCAGCCTTAACGAACGGGACACCACTTACAATGAGCAGTTCTTC.

This clone has just a few counts. V is TRBV5-5 and J is TRBJ2-1; TRBD1 aligns across 11 bases. The J segment lost 7 bases and the V segment lost 3 bases, leaving 3 bases of the junction unmatched. Germline V CDR1 and CDR2: SGHKS, YYEKEE (reference sequence). The CDR3 totals 14 residues. CDR3 region: CASSSGQGANEQFF. The CDR3 DNA follows: TGTGCCAGCAGCTCAGGACAGGGGGCGAATGAGCAGTTCTTC. Complete variable domain (other parts from reference TRBV5-5 and TRBJ2-1): DAGVTQSPTHLIKTRGQQVTLRCSPISGHKSVSWYQQVLGQGPQFIFQYYEKEERGRGNFPDRFSARQFPNYSSELNVNALLLGDSALYLCASSSGQGANEQFFGPGTRLTVL.

The chain carries TRBV4-3 and TRBJ1-2; D might be TRBD1 (5 bases). The CDR3 contains 14 residues. The germline V gene has CDR1 LGHNA and CDR2 YSLEER. V was shortened by 1 base and J by 3 bases, with 9 bases between the two germline ends. This CDR3 is CASSQGLGDYGYTF. The DNA of the CDR3 is TGCGCCAGCAGCCAAGGGCTAGGGGACTATGGCTACACCTTC.

This clone was counted only a few times. The chain carries TRBV2 and TRBJ2-2; TRBD1 aligns across 7 bases. V was pared by 5 bases and J by 3 bases, with 0 bases of the junction left unmatched. CDR3 length: 13 amino acids. Germline values: CDR1 SNHLY, CDR2 FYNNEI. This chain's CDR3 is CASSTGDTGELFF. The CDR3 DNA reads as TGTGCCAGCAGTACAGGGGACACCGGGGAGCTGTTTTTT.

The chain is built from TRBV28 and TRBJ1-1; TRBD1 agrees at 9 bases. Germline CDR1 reads MDHEN; CDR2 reads SYDVKM. The CDR3 is 14 amino acids. V shed 6 bases, J shed 8 bases, and the junction held 10 bases outside the gene matches. DNA for the CDR3: TGTGCCAGCAGCCGGCTACTTACAGGGGGCGAAGCTTTCTTT. This encodes CASSRLLTGGEAFF. Complete variable domain (other parts from reference TRBV28 and TRBJ1-1): DVKVTQSSRYLVKRTGEKVFLECVQDMDHENMFWYRQDPGLGLRLIYFSYDVKMKEKGDIPEGYSVSREKKERFSLILESASTNQTSMYLCASSRLLTGGEAFFGQGTRLTVV.

The chain is built from TRBV2 and TRBJ2-1; 16 bases align to TRBD2. Germline CDR1 is SNHLY and CDR2 is FYNNEI. This CDR3 spans 16 amino acids. V was clipped by 2 bases and J by 8 bases; unmatched bases: 3. DNA of the CDR3: TGTGCCAGCAGTGAACCCGGGACTAGCGGGAGGGATGAGCAGTTCTTC. Encoded protein: CASSEPGTSGRDEQFF.

This clone appeared a few times. The rearrangement joins TRBV10-2 to TRBJ2-1, with TRBD1 matching over 7 bases. This CDR3 spans 14 amino acids. J was trimmed by 5 bases and V by 6 bases; bases with no gene match: 7. The germline V gene encodes CDR1 WSHSY and CDR2 SAAADI. The CDR3 loop reads CASSRDSHNNEQFF. CDR3 sequence (DNA): TGCGCCAGCAGCCGGGACAGCCACAACAATGAGCAGTTCTTC.

The chain employs TRBV7-9 and TRBJ2-6; maybe TRBD1 (5 bases). This CDR3 is built from 19 residues. Germline V lookup: CDR1 SEHNR, CDR2 FQNEAQ (reference sequence). With 4 bases removed from V and 0 bases from J, the gap between germline ends came to 19 bases. The CDR3 loop reads CASSSTVFQGSSGANVLTF. As DNA, the CDR3 is TGTGCCAGCAGCTCGACAGTGTTTCAGGGAAGCTCTGGGGCCAACGTCCTGACTTTC.

This chain uses TRBV5-5 with TRBJ2-5; D is undetermined. Per germline, CDR1 SGHKS and CDR2 YYEKEE (reference sequence). Trimming removed 2 bases from V and 0 bases from J, with 17 bases in between. The CDR3 runs to 17 residues. The CDR3 loop reads CASSFEASDFYQETQYF. The CDR3 DNA reads TGTGCCAGCAGCTTTGAGGCTTCCGATTTTTACCAAGAGACCCAGTACTTC.

This chain links TRBV30 with TRBJ1-5; 10 bases fit TRBD1. The CDR3 is 15 amino acids. Trimming removed 1 base from V and 4 bases from J; junction bases left unmatched: 4. Germline CDR1 and CDR2: GTSNPN and SVGIG (reference sequence). Here the CDR3 reads CAWSGGQGGNQPQHF. Here the CDR3 DNA reads TGTGCCTGGAGTGGCGGACAGGGGGGAAATCAGCCCCAGCATTTT. Full variable domain (remainder filled in from reference TRBV30 and TRBJ1-5): SQTIHQWPATLVQPVGSPLSLECTVEGTSNPNLYWYRQAAGRGLQLLFYSVGIGQISSEVPQNLSASRPQDRQFILSSKKLLLSDSGFYLCAWSGGQGGNQPQHFGDGTRLSIL.

CDR3 coding DNA: TGTGCCAGCAGTTTGGAAAGGGCGGGGACAGATACGCAGTATTTT. Its protein is CASSLERAGTDTQYF. This chain uses TRBV28 with TRBJ2-3, with D perhaps TRBD2 (6 bases). V lost 3 bases and J lost 3, with 13 bases in between. CDR1 is MDHEN, CDR2 SYDVKM, per germline. This CDR3 is built from 15 residues.

With regard to this clone: The sample carries other DNA sequences with the same CDR3. J is TRBJ1-1 and V is TRBV19, with a possible D match to TRBD1 (6 bases). The V gene's germline CDR1 is LNHDA and CDR2 SQIVND (reference sequence). V was shortened by 7 bases and J by 1 base, with 10 bases between the two germline ends. This CDR3 comprises 13 residues. The CDR3 loop is CASTLTGNTEAFF. For the CDR3, the DNA is TGTGCCAGTACACTGACAGGGAACACTGAAGCTTTCTTT. Drawing the rest from reference TRBV19 and TRBJ1-1, the complete variable domain is DGGITQSPKYLFRKEGQNVTLSCEQNLNHDAMYWYRQDPGQGLRLIYYSQIVNDFQKGDIAEGYSVSREKKESFPLTVTSAQKNPTAFYLCASTLTGNTEAFFGQGTRLTVV.

The chain recombines TRBV4-2 with TRBJ2-6; TRBD1 is a possible D gene (7 bases). CDR3 length: 18 amino acids. Looked up from germline, CDR1 is LGHNA and CDR2 is YNFKEQ. The V end lost 0 bases, the J end lost 2 bases, and 14 bases lay between the germline ends. The CDR3 sequence: CASSQDVGGGTGANVLTF. CDR3 sequence (DNA): TGTGCCAGCAGCCAAGATGTCGGAGGGGGCACTGGGGCCAACGTCCTGACTTTC.

The chain combines TRBV27 with TRBJ2-7; tentatively, D is TRBD1 (6 bases). This CDR3 is 14 amino acids long. Germline V gives CDR1 MNHEY, CDR2 SMNVEV (reference sequence). Between the trimmed V and J ends, which lost 5 bases and 0 bases, there was a span of 11 bases. The CDR3 loop reads CASSPRGPSYEQYF. The CDR3, as DNA: TGTGCCAGCAGTCCCAGGGGTCCCTCCTACGAGCAGTACTTC.

The rearrangement links TRBV27 to TRBJ2-5; TRBD1 agrees at 7 bases. Trimming took 5 bases from V and 1 from J; bases not matched to a gene: 4. Germline values: CDR1 MNHEY, CDR2 SMNVEV (reference sequence). The CDR3 covers 14 residues. CDR3 region: CASSVYRGQETQYF. The DNA for the CDR3 is TGTGCCAGCAGTGTCTACAGGGGCCAAGAGACCCAGTACTTC.

This clone was recorded a few times. The chain joins TRBV19 to TRBJ2-1; D gene ambiguous. Trimming shortened V by 3 bases and J by 0 bases, and 9 bases separated the two germline ends. In germline, CDR1 is LNHDA, CDR2 SQIVND (reference sequence). The CDR3 is made up of 15 amino acids. Here the CDR3 DNA reads TGTGCCAGTAGTATGAGAGCCTACTCCTACAATGAGCAGTTCTTC. Translating it yields CASSMRAYSYNEQFF.

This chain joins TRBV14 and TRBJ2-5; D remains ambiguous. Germline lookup yields CDR1 SGHDN and CDR2 FVKESK. The CDR3 runs 14 residues. Trimming cost V 2 bases and J 11 bases, with 18 bases left between them. The CDR3 reads CASSQFNEIEEQYF. CDR3 bases: TGTGCCAGCAGCCAATTTAATGAAATAGAGGAGCAGTACTTC.

The rearrangement uses TRBV5-1 and TRBJ2-1, with 7 bases lining up with TRBD2. Trimming took 0 bases from V and 4 from J; bases not matched to a gene: 4. Germline CDR1 is SGHRS and CDR2 is YFSETQ. CDR3 size: 15 residues. Here the CDR3 reads CASSLAVAGYNEQFF. The CDR3 coding sequence is TGCGCCAGCAGCTTGGCAGTAGCGGGTTACAATGAGCAGTTCTTC.

Only a few counts were recorded for this clone. The chain joins TRBV4-3 to TRBJ1-3; D gene uncertain. Deletions cut 4 bases from V and 0 bases from J, with 10 bases between. Germline V gene data show CDR1 as LGHNA and CDR2 as YSLEER. The length of the CDR3 is 15 residues. The chain's CDR3 is CASSRDGGSGNTIYF. In nucleotides, the CDR3 is TGCGCCAGCAGCCGGGATGGAGGCTCTGGAAACACCATATATTTT.

This clone was counted between two and nine times. The CDR3 loop is CASTLNPTGTSGGGRAKQYF. CDR3 sequence (DNA): TGTGCCAGCACCCTAAATCCGACCGGGACTAGCGGGGGGGGTCGGGCAAAGCAGTACTTC. V gene TRBV7-4 combines with J gene TRBJ2-7; TRBD2 matches at 16 bases. The V segment lost 7 bases and the J segment 8 bases; nucleotides outside the gene matches: 23. CDR1 is SGHVT, CDR2 SQSDAQ, per germline. The CDR3 totals 20 residues.

V is TRBV19 and J is TRBJ2-7, with D maybe TRBD2 (5 bases). Trimming took off 1 base at V and 0 bases at J, with 10 bases between the two ends. The germline gives CDR1 LNHDA, CDR2 SQIVND (reference sequence). CDR3 length: 15 residues. CDR3 DNA: TGTGCCAGTAGTATAGCCGGAGGTAGCTCCTACGAGCAGTACTTC. This codes for CASSIAGGSSYEQYF.

This CDR3 reads CASSSTGLAGYEQYF. CDR3 nucleotide sequence: TGTGCCAGCAGTTCCACTGGACTAGCGGGCTACGAGCAGTACTTC. The chain carries TRBV27 and TRBJ2-7, with 11 nucleotides matching TRBD2. Per germline, CDR1 MNHEY and CDR2 SMNVEV (reference sequence). The V and J ends lost 4 bases and 3 bases, in that order; junction bases with no gene match: 5. CDR3 length: 15 residues.

The V and J genes are TRBV28 and TRBJ1-3, with 8 bases that match TRBD1. V lost 4 bases to trimming and J lost 1 base; unmatched junction nucleotides: 12. Germline lookup yields CDR1 MDHEN and CDR2 SYDVKM. The CDR3 sequence is 18 residues long. The CDR3 DNA follows: TGTGCCAGCAGTTCGATACCGGGACAGGTATATTCTGGAAACACCATATATTTT. Amino acid sequence: CASSSIPGQVYSGNTIYF.

This sequence joins TRBV9 and TRBJ1-2; 7 bases are shared with TRBD1. The trim removed 3 bases at V and 3 bases at J, leaving 11 bases unmatched. Germline V lookup: CDR1 SGDLS, CDR2 YYNGEE. The CDR3 contains 16 residues. CDR3 nucleotide sequence: TGTGCCAGCAGCGACCCGACAGGGACACTCCACTATGGCTACACCTTC. It is translated as CASSDPTGTLHYGYTF. The full variable domain, with the rest looked up from reference TRBV9 and TRBJ1-2, is DSGVTQTPKHLITATGQRVTLRCSPRSGDLSVYWYQQSLDQGLQFLIQYYNGEERAKGNILERFSAQQFPDLHSELNLSSLELGDSALYFCASSDPTGTLHYGYTFGSGTRLTVV.

This clone was seen just once. The chain carries TRBV30 and TRBJ2-7, with D maybe TRBD2 (5 bases). The CDR3 has 15 residues. Between the trimmed V and J ends, which lost 0 bases and 2 bases, there was a span of 14 bases. Germline CDR1 is GTSNPN and CDR2 is SVGIG (reference sequence). CDR3 coding DNA: TGTGCCTGGAGTGTAGATGTCGGGATCACCTACGAGCAGTACTTC. Its protein is CAWSVDVGITYEQYF.

CDR3 sequence: CASSQFPGQEAFF. CDR3 in DNA: TGTGCCAGCAGCCAATTTCCGGGACAGGAAGCTTTCTTT. The rearrangement uses TRBV14 and TRBJ1-1; 7 positions agree with TRBD1. The germline V gene has CDR1 SGHDN and CDR2 FVKESK. This CDR3 is 13 amino acids long. Trimming removed 2 bases from V and 8 bases from J; junction bases left unmatched: 5.

The rearrangement uses TRBV27 and TRBJ2-7, with 8 bases aligning to TRBD2. V shed 5 bases and J 2 bases; nucleotides not matched to a gene: 14. There are 17 residues in the CDR3. Germline values: CDR1 MNHEY, CDR2 SMNVEV (reference sequence). CDR3 sequence: CASSPLRITGGPYEQYF. The CDR3 DNA sequence: TGTGCCAGCAGTCCCCTCCGAATAACGGGAGGGCCCTACGAGCAGTACTTC.

V and J are TRBV27 and TRBJ2-3; 7 positions match TRBD1. CDR1 is MNHEY, CDR2 SMNVEV, per germline (reference sequence). The CDR3 has 14 amino acids. The junction had 0 bases not matched to a gene; V was cut back by 0 bases and J by 3 bases. For the CDR3, the DNA is TGTGCCAGCAGTTTATCGACAGGGACAGATACGCAGTATTTT. Its protein product is CASSLSTGTDTQYF.